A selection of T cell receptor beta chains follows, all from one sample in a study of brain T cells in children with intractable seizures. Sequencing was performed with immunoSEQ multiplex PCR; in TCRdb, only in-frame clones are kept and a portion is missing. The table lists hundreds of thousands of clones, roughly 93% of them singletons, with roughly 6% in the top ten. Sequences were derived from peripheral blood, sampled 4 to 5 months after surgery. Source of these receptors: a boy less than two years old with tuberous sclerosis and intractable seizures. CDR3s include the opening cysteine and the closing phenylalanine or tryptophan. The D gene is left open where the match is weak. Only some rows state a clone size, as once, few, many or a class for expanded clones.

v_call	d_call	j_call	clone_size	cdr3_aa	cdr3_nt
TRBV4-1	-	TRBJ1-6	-	CASSQDSVPSADNSPLHF	TGCGCCAGCAGCCAAGATTCGGTTCCGAGCGCAGATAATTCACCCCTCCACTTT
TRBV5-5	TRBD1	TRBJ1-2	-	CASSVDPGQGNYGYTF	TGTGCCAGCAGCGTTGACCCGGGACAGGGAAACTATGGCTACACCTTC
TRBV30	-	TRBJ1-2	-	CAWSVGPYGYTF	TGTGCCTGGAGTGTAGGACCTTATGGCTACACCTTC
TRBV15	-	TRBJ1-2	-	CATSGERQPNYGYTF	TGTGCCACCAGCGGCGAAAGACAGCCCAACTATGGCTACACCTTC
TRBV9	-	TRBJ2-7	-	CASSVAQGSAYEQYF	TGTGCCAGCAGCGTAGCTCAGGGTTCCGCCTACGAGCAGTACTTC
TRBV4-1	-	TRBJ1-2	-	CASSPYGIYGYTF	TGCGCCAGCAGCCCCTATGGCATATATGGCTACACCTTC
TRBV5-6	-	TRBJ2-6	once	CASSTPRGDGANVLTF	TGTGCCAGCAGCACTCCTAGGGGTGATGGGGCCAACGTCCTGACTTTC
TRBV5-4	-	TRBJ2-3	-	CASSSPSAPDTQYF	TGTGCCAGCAGCTCGCCTAGTGCGCCAGATACGCAGTATTTT
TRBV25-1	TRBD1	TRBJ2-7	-	CASSAPRDRPFPEQYF	TGTGCCAGCAGTGCACCCCGGGACAGACCCTTCCCCGAGCAGTACTTC
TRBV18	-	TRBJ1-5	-	CASSPFEGYSNQPQHF	TGTGCCAGCTCACCTTTCGAGGGATATAGCAATCAGCCCCAGCATTTT
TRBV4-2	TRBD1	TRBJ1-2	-	CASSQETGGYYGYTF	TGTGCCAGCAGCCAAGAAACAGGGGGGTACTATGGCTACACCTTC
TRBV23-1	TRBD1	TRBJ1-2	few	CASSQSTGDGYTF	TGCGCCAGCAGTCAATCGACAGGGGATGGCTACACCTTC
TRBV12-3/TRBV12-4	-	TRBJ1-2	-	CASRDASSNGYTF	TGTGCCAGTCGGGACGCCTCCTCGAATGGCTACACCTTC
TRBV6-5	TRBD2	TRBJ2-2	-	CASSPGGAAGELFF	TGTGCCAGCAGCCCGGGGGGGGCGGCCGGGGAGCTGTTTTTT
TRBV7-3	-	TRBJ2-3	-	CASSLLGDTQYF	TGTGCCAGCAGCTTACTGGGGGATACGCAGTATTTT
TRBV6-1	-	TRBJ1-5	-	CASSEVGANGNQPQHF	TGTGCCAGCAGTGAAGTGGGGGCGAATGGCAATCAGCCCCAGCATTTT
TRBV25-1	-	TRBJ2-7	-	CASSEGRTASLSYEQYF	TGTGCCAGCAGTGAAGGGAGGACAGCATCGCTCTCCTACGAGCAGTACTTC
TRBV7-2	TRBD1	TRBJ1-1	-	CASSSRTGAPEAFF	TGTGCCAGCAGCTCGCGGACAGGGGCTCCTGAAGCTTTCTTT
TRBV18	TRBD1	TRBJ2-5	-	CASSLDRGNQETQYF	TGTGCCAGCTCCCTCGACAGGGGAAATCAAGAGACCCAGTACTTC